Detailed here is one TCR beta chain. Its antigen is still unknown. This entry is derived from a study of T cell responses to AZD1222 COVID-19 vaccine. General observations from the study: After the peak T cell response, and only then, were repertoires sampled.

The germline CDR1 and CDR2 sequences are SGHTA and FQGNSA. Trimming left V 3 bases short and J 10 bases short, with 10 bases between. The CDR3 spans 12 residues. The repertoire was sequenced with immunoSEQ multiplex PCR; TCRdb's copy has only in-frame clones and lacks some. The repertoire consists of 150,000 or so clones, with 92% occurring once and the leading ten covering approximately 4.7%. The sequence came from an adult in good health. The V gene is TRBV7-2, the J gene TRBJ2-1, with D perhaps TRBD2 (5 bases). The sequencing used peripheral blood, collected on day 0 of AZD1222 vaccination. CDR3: CASSLRVAEQFF. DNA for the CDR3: TGTGCCAGCAGCTTGAGGGTAGCGGAGCAGTTCTTC.